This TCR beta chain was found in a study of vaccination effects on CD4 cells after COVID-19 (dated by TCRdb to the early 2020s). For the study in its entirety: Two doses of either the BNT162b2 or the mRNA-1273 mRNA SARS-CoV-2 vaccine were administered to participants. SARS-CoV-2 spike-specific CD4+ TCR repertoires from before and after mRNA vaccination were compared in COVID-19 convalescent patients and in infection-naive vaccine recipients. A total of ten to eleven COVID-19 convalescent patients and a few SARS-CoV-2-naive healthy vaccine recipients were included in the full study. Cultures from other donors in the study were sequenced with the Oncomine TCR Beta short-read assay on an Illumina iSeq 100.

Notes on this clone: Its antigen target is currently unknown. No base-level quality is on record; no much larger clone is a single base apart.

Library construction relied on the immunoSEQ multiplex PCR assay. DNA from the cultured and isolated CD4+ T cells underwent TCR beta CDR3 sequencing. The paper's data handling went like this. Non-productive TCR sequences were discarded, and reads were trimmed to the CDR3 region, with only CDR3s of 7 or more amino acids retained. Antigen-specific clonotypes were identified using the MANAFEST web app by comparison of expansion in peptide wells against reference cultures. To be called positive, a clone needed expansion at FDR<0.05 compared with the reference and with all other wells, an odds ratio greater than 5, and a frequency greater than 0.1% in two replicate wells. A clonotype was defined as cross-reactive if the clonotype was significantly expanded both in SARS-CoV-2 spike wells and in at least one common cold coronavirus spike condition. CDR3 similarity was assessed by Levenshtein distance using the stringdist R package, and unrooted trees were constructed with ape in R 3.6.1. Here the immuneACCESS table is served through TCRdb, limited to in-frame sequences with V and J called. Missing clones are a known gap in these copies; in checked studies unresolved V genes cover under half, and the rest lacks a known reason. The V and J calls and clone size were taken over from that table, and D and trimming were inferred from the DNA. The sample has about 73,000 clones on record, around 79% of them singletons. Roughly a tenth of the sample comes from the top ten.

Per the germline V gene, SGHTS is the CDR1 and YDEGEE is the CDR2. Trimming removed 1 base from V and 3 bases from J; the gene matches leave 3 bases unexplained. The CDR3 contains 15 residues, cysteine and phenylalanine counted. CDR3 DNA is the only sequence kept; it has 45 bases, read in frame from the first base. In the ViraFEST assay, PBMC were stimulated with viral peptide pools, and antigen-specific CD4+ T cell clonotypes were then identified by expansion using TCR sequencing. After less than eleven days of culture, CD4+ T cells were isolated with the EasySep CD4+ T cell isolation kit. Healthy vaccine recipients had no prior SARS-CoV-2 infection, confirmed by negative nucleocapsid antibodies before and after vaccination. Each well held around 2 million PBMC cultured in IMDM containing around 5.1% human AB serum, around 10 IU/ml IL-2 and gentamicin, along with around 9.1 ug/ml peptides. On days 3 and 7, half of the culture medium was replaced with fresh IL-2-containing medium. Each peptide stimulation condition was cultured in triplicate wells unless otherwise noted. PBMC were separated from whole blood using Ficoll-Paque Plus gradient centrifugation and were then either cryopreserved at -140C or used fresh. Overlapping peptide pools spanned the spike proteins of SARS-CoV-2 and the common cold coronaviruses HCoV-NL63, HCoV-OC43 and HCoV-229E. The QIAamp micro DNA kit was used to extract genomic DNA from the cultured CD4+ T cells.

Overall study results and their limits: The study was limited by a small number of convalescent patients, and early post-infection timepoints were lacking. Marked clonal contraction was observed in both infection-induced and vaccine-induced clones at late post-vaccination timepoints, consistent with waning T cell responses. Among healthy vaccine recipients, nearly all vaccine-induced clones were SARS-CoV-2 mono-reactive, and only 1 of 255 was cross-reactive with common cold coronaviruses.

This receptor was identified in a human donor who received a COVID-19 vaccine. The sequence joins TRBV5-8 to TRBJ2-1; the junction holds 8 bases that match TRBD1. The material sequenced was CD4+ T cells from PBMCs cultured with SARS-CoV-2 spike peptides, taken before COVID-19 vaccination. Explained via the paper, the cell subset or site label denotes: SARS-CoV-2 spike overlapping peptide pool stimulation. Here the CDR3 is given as CASSLRDRGYNEQFF. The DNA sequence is TGTGCCAGCAGCTTGCGTGACAGGGGCTACAATGAGCAGTTCTTC.